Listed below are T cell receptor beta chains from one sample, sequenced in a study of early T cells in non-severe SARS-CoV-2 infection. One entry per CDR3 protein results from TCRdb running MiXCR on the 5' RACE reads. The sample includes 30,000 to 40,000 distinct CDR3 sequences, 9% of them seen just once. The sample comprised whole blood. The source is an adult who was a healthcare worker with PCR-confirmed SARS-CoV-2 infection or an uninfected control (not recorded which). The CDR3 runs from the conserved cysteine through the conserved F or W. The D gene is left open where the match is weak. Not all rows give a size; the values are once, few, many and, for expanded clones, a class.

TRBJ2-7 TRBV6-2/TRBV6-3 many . TGTGCCAGCAGTTACGGCTCGCGTGGCGGGTACTTC CASSYGSRGGYF
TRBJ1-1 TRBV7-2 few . TGTGCCAGCAGCTTATATCAGGGGATGAACACTGAAGCTTTCTTT CASSLYQGMNTEAFF
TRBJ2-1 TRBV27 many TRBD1 TGTGCCAGCAGCAGGGACAGGGGGTCCTACAATGAGCAGTTCTTC CASSRDRGSYNEQFF
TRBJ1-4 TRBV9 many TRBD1 TGTGCCAGCAGCGAGCAGGGGGCTAATGAAAAACTGTTTTTT CASSEQGANEKLFF
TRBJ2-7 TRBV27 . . TGTGCCAGCAGTTTGGGGGGCATCGGAGTTTACGAGCAGTACTTC CASSLGGIGVYEQYF
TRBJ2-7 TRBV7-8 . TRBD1 TGTGCCAGCAGCTTAAATCCCCCCGGACAGGTGTCCTACGAGCAGTACTTC CASSLNPPGQVSYEQYF
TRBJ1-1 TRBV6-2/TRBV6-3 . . TGTGCCAGCAGTCAGCTGAACACTGAAGCTTTCTTT CASSQLNTEAFF
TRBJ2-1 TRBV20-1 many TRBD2 TGCAGTGCTAGAAGTCTAGCGGGGGGTTCCTACAATGAGCAGTTCTTC CSARSLAGGSYNEQFF
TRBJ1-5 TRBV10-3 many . TGTGCCATCAGTGACAGCAGAACAGATATTTATCAGCCCCAGCATTTT CAISDSRTDIYQPQHF
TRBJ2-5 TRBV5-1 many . TGCGCCAGCAGCTTGGAACTAGTTCGCCAAGAGACCCAGTACTTC CASSLELVRQETQYF
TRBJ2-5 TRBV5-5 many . TGTGCCAGCAGCTTCTTCCTCCCCCCGGGAGAGACCCAGTACTTC CASSFFLPPGETQYF
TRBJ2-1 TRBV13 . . TGTGCCAGCAGTTCCCGAAACAATGAGCAGTTCTTC CASSSRNNEQFF
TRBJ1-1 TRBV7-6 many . TGTGCCAGCAGCTTAGGACGACAGTCAGATGCTTTCTTT CASSLGRQSDAFF
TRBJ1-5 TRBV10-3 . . TGTGCCATCAAGCAAGACAGGCCCCTTAATCAGCCCCAGCATTTT CAIKQDRPLNQPQHF
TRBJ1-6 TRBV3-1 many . TGTGCCAGCAGCCAAAACAGGGCGGACAATTCACCCCTCCACTTT CASSQNRADNSPLHF
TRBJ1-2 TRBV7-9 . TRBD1 TGTGCCAGCAGCCCACCCCGACAGGGCGGGAGTGGCTACACCTTC CASSPPRQGGSGYTF